These 20 T cell receptor beta chains share one sample of origin, sequenced in a study of T cells in severe cutaneous drug reactions. Libraries were made by iRepertoire multiplex PCR with TCR subtype-specific primers for bulk and single-cell sequencing. Following a re-call of the multiplex PCR reads, TCRdb has one entry per CDR3 protein and lacks DNA. Its listing shows roughly 5,400 distinct CDR3 sequences. Carbamazepine had induced Stevens-Johnson syndrome or toxic epidermal necrolysis in the sequenced donors. Material for sequencing was PBMCs. The source is a human donor with a severe cutaneous adverse drug reaction.

The V and J genes are TRBV11-3 and TRBJ1-2; TCRdb's D call, TRBD1, is unchecked because there is no DNA. The CDR3 is 16 amino acids. CDR1 is SGHNT, CDR2 YENEEA, per germline. The CDR3 sequence: CASSLPVAGGNYGYTF.

This clonotype is deemed medium-sized by its frequency. The chain combines TRBV4-1 with TRBJ1-5. CDR3 length equals 16 residues. Germline V gene sequence: CDR1 MGHRA, CDR2 YSYEKL. The CDR3 spells CASSQDGGLGNQPQHF.

This clonotype registers medium-sized by frequency. The rearrangement joins TRBV27 to TRBJ2-1; TCRdb outputs TRBD2, but without DNA this stays unchecked. CDR1 and CDR2 (germline): MNHEY, SMNVEV (reference sequence). The CDR3 runs to 13 residues. The CDR3 reads CASSSLEYNEQFF.

This chain connects TRBV28 to TRBJ1-2; TCRdb's D gene call, TRBD1, goes unchecked for lack of DNA. The CDR3 spans 15 residues. CDR1 is MDHEN, CDR2 SYDVKM, per germline. CDR3 sequence: CASSFDRSFFYGYTF.

Here the CDR3 reads CASSPSMPRNSNQPQHF. The chain has TRBV4-1 and TRBJ1-5; lacking DNA, the TRBD1 call made by TCRdb goes unchecked. The germline V gene has CDR1 MGHRA and CDR2 YSYEKL. This CDR3 is built from 17 residues.

The chain is built from TRBV11-2 and TRBJ2-7; TCRdb outputs TRBD1, but without DNA this stays unchecked. This CDR3 contains 15 residues. CDR1 and CDR2 (germline): SGHAT, FQNNGV. CDR3 sequence: CASTPIRGAAGEQYF.

This clonotype ranks as medium-sized in terms of frequency. This chain uses TRBV27 with TRBJ2-1; TCRdb's D gene call, TRBD1, goes unchecked for lack of DNA. Germline lookup yields CDR1 MNHEY and CDR2 SMNVEV (reference sequence). The CDR3 length is 14 residues. CDR3 sequence reads: CASSFRTAYNEQFF.

This clonotype is medium-sized (0.01 to 0.1%) by frequency. The J gene is TRBJ1-1, the V gene TRBV7-9; TCRdb's D gene call, TRBD1, goes unchecked for lack of DNA. This CDR3 spans 14 amino acids. Looked up from germline, CDR1 is SEHNR and CDR2 is FQNEAQ (reference sequence). CDR3 amino acids: CASSLTGTGIEAFF. The whole variable domain, remainder taken from reference TRBV7-9 and TRBJ1-1, is DTGVSQNPRHKITKRGQNVTFRCDPISEHNRLYWYRQTLGQGPEFLTYFQNEAQLEKSRLLSDRFSAERPKGSFSTLEIQRTEQGDSAMYLCASSLTGTGIEAFFGQGTRLTVV.

This clonotype registers medium-sized (0.01 to 0.1%) by frequency. CDR3: CASSFPRLAGGETQYF. This chain joins TRBV28 and TRBJ2-5; no DNA is available, so the TRBD2 call from TCRdb remains unchecked. CDR1 MDHEN and CDR2 SYDVKM come from the germline V gene. The CDR3 sequence is 16 residues long.

The chain employs TRBV7-3 and TRBJ2-5; TCRdb proposes TRBD1, but this gene call is untestable without DNA. There are 13 residues in the CDR3. Germline-derived CDR1 and CDR2 are SGHTA and FQGTGA. The CDR3 protein is CASSQDRKETQYF.

By frequency, this clonotype is medium-sized. This chain connects TRBV28 to TRBJ1-6. Germline V lookup: CDR1 MDHEN, CDR2 SYDVKM. The CDR3 is made up of 15 amino acids. CDR3 in amino acids: CASSSQGTYNSPLHF.

The rearrangement joins TRBV9 to TRBJ2-1; the TCRdb D gene call, TRBD2, has no DNA to confirm it. This CDR3 has 15 residues. Germline CDR1 SGDLS, CDR2 YYNGEE. The CDR3 spells CASSVLAGERNEQFF.

The chain uses TRBV5-1 and TRBJ1-1; lacking DNA, the TRBD1 call made by TCRdb goes unchecked. The CDR3 has 16 residues. Germline CDR1 and CDR2: SGHRS and YFSETQ. CDR3 residues: CASMVQGPPVGTEAFF.

The CDR3 is CASTYRGGQNTIYF. The gene calls are TRBV12-3 or TRBV12-4 and TRBJ1-3; the D call of TRBD1 rests on TCRdb alone, since no DNA is present to check it. The CDR3 runs to 14 residues.

The V call is TRBV18, the J call TRBJ2-7; TCRdb calls TRBD1, which cannot be checked without DNA. The CDR3 runs 16 residues. The germline V gene has CDR1 KGHSH and CDR2 LQKENI. CDR3 residues: CASSLIPGQGAYEQYF. The full variable domain, completed using reference TRBV18 and TRBJ2-7, is NAGVMQNPRHLVRRRGQEARLRCSPMKGHSHVYWYRQLPEEGLKFMVYLQKENIIDESGMPKERFSAEFPKEGPSILRIQQVVRGDSAAYFCASSLIPGQGAYEQYFGPGTRLTVT.

The V gene is TRBV6-6, the J gene TRBJ2-1; TCRdb outputs TRBD1, but without DNA this stays unchecked. The germline CDR1 and CDR2 sequences are MNHNY and SVGAGI (reference sequence). The CDR3 is made up of 20 amino acids. The CDR3 region is CASSYSVAGHLNSSYNEQFF.

This clonotype is medium-sized by frequency. The V gene is TRBV7-9, the J gene TRBJ1-6; TCRdb picks TRBD1, but there is no DNA to check that call. Germline V gene data show CDR1 as SEHNR and CDR2 as FQNEAQ (reference sequence). The CDR3 loop spans 13 amino acids. Here the CDR3 reads CASSEGANSPLHF.

The V and J genes are TRBV29-1 and TRBJ2-1; the TCRdb call, TRBD1, lacks DNA for checking. CDR1 is SQVTM and CDR2 is ANQGSEA in the germline V gene. The CDR3 covers 14 residues. This chain's CDR3 is CSVERGAKINEQFF.

V gene TRBV30 combines with J gene TRBJ1-5. CDR1 GTSNPN and CDR2 SVGIG come from the germline V gene (reference sequence). CDR3 length: 14 residues. The CDR3 here is CAWSVLSRNQPQHF.

By frequency, this clonotype is medium-sized. V is TRBV27 and J is TRBJ2-1; lacking DNA, the TRBD1 call made by TCRdb goes unchecked. From germline, CDR1 is MNHEY and CDR2 SMNVEV (reference sequence). The CDR3 runs to 16 residues. Here the CDR3 reads CASSSRDRGPHNEQFF.